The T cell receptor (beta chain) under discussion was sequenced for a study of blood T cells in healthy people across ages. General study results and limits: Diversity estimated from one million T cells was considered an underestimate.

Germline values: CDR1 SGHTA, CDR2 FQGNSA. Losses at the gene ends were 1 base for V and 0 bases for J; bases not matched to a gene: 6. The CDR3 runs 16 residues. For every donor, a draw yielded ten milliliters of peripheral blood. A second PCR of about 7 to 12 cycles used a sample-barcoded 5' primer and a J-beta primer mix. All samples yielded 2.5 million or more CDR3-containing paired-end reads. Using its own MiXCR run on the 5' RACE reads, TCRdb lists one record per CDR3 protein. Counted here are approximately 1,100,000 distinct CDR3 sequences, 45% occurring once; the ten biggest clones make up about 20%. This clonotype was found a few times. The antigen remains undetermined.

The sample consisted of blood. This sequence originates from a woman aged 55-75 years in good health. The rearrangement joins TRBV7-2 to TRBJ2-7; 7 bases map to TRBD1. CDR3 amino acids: CASSLDLGGHSYEQYF. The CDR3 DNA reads TGTGCCAGCAGCTTAGATTTAGGGGGCCACTCCTACGAGCAGTACTTC.